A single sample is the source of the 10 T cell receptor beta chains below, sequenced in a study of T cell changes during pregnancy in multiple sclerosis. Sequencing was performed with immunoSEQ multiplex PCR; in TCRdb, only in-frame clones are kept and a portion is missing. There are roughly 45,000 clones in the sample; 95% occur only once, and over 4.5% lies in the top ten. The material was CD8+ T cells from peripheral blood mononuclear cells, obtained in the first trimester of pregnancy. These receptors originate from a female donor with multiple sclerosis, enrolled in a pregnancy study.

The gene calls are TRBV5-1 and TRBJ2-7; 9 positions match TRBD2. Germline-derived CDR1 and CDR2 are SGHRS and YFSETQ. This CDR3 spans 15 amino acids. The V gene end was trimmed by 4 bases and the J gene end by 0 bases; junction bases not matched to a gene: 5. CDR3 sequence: CASSVLAGSSYEQYF. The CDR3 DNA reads TGCGCCAGCAGCGTTCTAGCGGGAAGCTCCTACGAGCAGTACTTC.

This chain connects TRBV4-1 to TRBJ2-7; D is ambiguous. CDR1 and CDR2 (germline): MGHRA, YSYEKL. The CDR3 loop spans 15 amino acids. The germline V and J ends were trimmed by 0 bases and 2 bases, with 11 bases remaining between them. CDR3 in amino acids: CASSQESAAAYEQYF. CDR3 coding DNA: TGCGCCAGCAGCCAAGAATCGGCGGCGGCCTACGAGCAGTACTTC.

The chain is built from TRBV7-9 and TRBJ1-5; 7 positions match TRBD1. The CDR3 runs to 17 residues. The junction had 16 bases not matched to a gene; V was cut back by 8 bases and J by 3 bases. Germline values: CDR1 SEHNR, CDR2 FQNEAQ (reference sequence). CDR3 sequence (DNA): TGTGCCAGCGGACTTACCATCACAGGGGATATCAATCAGCCCCAGCATTTT. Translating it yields CASGLTITGDINQPQHF.

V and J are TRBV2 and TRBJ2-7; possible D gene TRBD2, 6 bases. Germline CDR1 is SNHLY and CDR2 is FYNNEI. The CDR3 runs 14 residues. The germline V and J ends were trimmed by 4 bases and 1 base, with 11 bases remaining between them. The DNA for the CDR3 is TGTGCCAGCAGTGGAGACGGGAGATCCTACGAGCAGTACTTC. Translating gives CASSGDGRSYEQYF.

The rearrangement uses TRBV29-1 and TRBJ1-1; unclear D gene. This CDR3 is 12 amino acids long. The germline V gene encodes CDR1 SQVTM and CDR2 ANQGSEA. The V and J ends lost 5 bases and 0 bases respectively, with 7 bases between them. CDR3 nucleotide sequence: TGCAGCGTTACAACCATGAACACTGAAGCTTTCTTT. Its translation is CSVTTMNTEAFF.

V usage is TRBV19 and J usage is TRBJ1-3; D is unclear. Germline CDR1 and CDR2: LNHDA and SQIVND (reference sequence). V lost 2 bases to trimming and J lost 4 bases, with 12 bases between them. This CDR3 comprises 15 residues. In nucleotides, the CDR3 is TGTGCCAGTAGTATAAGCGGGTCTTCAGGAAACACCATATATTTT. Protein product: CASSISGSSGNTIYF.

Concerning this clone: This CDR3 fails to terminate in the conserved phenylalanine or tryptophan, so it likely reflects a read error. The CDR3 reads CASSLGPQGPPSLQYL. In DNA form, the CDR3 reads TGTGCCAGCAGCTTGGGACCACAGGGTCCCCCCTCGTTGCAGTACCTC. This chain connects TRBV5-6 to TRBJ2-7; perhaps TRBD1 as D (6 bases). Trimming removed 0 bases from V and 9 bases from J, with 22 bases in between. Germline V gives CDR1 SGHDT, CDR2 YYEEEE. This CDR3 region has 16 residues.

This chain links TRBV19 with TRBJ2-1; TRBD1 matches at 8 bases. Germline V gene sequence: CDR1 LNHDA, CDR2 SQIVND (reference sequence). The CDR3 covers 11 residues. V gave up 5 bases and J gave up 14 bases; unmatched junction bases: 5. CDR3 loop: CASSGWTGKFF. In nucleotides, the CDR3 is TGTGCCAGTAGTGGGTGGACAGGGAAGTTCTTC.

The CDR3 region has the DNA TGTGCCAGCAATCAATCCCCCGGGGGTGCGACCGCGATTCCTAGCTCCTACAATGAGCAGTTCTTC. Its translation: CASNQSPGGATAIPSSYNEQFF. This sequence joins TRBV28 and TRBJ2-1, with a tentative D call TRBD2 (6 bases). The CDR3 length is 22 residues. Trimming removed 7 bases at V and 0 bases at J, with 34 bases between. From germline, CDR1 is MDHEN and CDR2 SYDVKM. Variable domain in full (rest from reference TRBV28 and TRBJ2-1): DVKVTQSSRYLVKRTGEKVFLECVQDMDHENMFWYRQDPGLGLRLIYFSYDVKMKEKGDIPEGYSVSREKKERFSLILESASTNQTSMYLCASNQSPGGATAIPSSYNEQFFGPGTRLTVL.

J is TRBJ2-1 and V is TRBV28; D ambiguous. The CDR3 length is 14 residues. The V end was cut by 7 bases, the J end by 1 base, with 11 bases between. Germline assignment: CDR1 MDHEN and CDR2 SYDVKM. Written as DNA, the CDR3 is TGTGCCAGCACCCAGGCTGGGTCCTACAATGAGCAGTTCTTC. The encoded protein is CASTQAGSYNEQFF.